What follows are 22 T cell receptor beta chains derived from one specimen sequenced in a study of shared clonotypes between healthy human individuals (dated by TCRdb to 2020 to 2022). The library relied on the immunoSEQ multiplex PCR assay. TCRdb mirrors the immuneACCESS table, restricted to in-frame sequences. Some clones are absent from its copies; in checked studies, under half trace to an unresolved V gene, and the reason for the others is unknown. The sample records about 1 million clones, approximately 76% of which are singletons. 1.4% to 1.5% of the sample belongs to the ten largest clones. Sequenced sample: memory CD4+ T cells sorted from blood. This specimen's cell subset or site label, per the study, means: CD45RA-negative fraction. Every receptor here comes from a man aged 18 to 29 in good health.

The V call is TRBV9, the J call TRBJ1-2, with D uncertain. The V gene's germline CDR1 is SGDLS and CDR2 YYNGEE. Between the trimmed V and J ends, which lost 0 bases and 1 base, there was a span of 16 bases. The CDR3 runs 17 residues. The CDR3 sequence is CASSVGPYEGNNYGYTF. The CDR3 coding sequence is TGTGCCAGCAGCGTAGGCCCTTACGAGGGAAATAACTATGGCTACACCTTC.

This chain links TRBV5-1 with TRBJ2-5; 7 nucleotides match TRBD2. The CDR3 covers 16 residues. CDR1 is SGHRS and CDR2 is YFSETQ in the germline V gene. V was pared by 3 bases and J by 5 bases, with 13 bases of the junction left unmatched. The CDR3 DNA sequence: TGCGCCAGCAGCTCGCTAGCGCGGGGGATGTTCGAGACCCAGTACTTC. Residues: CASSSLARGMFETQYF.

In DNA form, the CDR3 reads TGCGCCAGCAGCCAAGAGGGCCAGACGCCCTACGAGCAGTACTTC. It is translated as CASSQEGQTPYEQYF. The chain uses TRBV4-3 and TRBJ2-7, with no clear D. The CDR3 contains 15 residues. Trimming stripped 0 bases from V and 2 bases from J, with 11 bases between. CDR1 and CDR2 (germline): LGHNA, YSLEER.

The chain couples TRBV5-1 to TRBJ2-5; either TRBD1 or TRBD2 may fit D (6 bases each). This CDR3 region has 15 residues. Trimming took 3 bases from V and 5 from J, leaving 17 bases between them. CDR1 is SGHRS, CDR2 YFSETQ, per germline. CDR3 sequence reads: CASSSPGAGVETQYF. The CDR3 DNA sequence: TGCGCCAGCAGCTCCCCGGGGGCAGGGGTGGAGACCCAGTACTTC.

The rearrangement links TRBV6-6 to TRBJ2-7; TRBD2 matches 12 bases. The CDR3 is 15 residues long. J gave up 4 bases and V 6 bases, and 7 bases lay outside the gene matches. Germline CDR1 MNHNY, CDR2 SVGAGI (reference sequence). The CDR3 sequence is CASSLTSGRFYEQYF. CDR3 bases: TGTGCCAGCAGCCTCACTAGCGGGAGGTTTTACGAGCAGTACTTC.

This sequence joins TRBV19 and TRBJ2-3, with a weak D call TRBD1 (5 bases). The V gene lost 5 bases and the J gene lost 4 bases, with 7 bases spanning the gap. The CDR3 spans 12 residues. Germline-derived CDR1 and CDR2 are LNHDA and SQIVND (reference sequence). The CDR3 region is CASSEQADTQYF. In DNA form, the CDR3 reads TGTGCCAGTAGTGAACAGGCAGATACGCAGTATTTT.

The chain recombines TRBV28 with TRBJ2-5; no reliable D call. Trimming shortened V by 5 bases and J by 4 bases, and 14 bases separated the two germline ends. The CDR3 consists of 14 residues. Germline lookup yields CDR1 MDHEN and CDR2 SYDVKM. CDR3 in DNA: TGTGCCAGCAGTACGCCCCAAGGACCAGAGACCCAGTACTTC. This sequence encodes CASSTPQGPETQYF. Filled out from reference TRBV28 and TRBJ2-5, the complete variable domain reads DVKVTQSSRYLVKRTGEKVFLECVQDMDHENMFWYRQDPGLGLRLIYFSYDVKMKEKGDIPEGYSVSREKKERFSLILESASTNQTSMYLCASSTPQGPETQYFGPGTRLLVL.

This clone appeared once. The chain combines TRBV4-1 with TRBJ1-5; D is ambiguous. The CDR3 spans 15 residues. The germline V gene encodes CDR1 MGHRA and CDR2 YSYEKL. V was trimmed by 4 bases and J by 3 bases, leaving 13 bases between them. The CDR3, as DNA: TGCGCCAGCAGCCGTAATCAAGGGAACAATCAGCCCCAGCATTTT. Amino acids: CASSRNQGNNQPQHF.

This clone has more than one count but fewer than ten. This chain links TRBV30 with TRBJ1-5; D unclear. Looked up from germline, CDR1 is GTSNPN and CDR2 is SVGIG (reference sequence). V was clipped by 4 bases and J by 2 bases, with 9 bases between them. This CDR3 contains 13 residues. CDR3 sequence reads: CAWNLYRNQPQHF. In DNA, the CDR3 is TGTGCCTGGAATTTATACCGCAATCAGCCCCAGCATTTT.

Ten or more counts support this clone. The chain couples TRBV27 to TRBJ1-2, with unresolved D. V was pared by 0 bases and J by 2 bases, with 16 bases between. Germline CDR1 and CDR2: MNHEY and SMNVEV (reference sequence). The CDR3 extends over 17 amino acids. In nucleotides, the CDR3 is TGTGCCAGCAGTTTATCGCTCCCGGAGGTACAGAACTATGGCTACACCTTC. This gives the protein CASSLSLPEVQNYGYTF.

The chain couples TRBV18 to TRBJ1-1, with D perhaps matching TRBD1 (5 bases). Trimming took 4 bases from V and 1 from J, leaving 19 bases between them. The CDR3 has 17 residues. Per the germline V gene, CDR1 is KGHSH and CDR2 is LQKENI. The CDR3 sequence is CASSLQPPRASNTEAFF. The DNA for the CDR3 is TGTGCCAGCTCACTACAACCGCCCAGGGCGTCGAACACTGAAGCTTTCTTT.

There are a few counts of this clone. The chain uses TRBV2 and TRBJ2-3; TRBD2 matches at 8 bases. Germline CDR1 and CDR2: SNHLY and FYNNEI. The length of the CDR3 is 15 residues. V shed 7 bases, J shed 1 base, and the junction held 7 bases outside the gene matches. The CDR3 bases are TGTGCCAGCACGATCCAAGCGGGAGGCACAGATACGCAGTATTTT. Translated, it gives CASTIQAGGTDTQYF.

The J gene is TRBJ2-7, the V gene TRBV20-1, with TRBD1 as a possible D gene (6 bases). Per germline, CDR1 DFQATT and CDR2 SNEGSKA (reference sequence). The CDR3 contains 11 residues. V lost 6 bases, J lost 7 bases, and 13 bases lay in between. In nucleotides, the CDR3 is TGCAGTGCGGATCAGGGGCATGAGCAGTACTTC. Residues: CSADQGHEQYF.

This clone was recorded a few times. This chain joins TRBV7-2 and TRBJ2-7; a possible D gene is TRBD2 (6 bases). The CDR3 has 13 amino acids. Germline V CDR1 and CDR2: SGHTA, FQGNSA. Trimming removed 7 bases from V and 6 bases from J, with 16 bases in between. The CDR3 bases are TGTGCCAGCACCCTCACTCGGGAGCGCGAGCAGTACTTC. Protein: CASTLTREREQYF.

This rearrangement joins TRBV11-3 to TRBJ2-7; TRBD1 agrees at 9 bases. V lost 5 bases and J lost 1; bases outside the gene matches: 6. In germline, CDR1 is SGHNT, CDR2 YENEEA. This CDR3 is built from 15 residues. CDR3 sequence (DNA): TGTGCCAGCAGCCAAGGGACAGGGTCTTCCTACGAGCAGTACTTC. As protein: CASSQGTGSSYEQYF.

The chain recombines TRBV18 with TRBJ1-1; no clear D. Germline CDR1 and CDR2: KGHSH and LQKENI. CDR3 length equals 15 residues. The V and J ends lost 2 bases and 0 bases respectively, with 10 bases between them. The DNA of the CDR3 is TGTGCCAGCTCACCAGAATCCGTACTGAACACTGAAGCTTTCTTT. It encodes CASSPESVLNTEAFF.

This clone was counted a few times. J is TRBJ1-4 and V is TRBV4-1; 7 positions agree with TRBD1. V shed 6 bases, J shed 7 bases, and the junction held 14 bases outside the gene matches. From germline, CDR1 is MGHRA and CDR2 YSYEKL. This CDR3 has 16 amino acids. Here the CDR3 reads CASRSTPRGVREKLFF. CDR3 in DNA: TGCGCCAGCAGAAGCACCCCCAGGGGGGTGCGTGAAAAACTGTTTTTT.

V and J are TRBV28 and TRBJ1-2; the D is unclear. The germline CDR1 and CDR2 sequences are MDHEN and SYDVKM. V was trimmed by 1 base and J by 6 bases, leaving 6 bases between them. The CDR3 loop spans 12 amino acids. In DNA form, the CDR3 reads TGTGCCAGCAGTTTATATGGGGATGGCTACACCTTC. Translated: CASSLYGDGYTF.

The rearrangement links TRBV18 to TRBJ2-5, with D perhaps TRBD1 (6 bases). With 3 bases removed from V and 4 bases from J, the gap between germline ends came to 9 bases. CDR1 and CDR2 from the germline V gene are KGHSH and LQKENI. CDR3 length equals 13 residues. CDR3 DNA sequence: TGTGCCAGCTCACCGGGGGCCGTAGAGACCCAGTACTTC. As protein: CASSPGAVETQYF.

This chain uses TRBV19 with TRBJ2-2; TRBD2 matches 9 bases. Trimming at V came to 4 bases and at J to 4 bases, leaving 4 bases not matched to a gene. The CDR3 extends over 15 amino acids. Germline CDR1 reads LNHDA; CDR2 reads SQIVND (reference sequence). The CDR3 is CASSRTSASTGELFF. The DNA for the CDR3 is TGTGCCAGTAGTAGGACTAGCGCAAGCACCGGGGAGCTGTTTTTT.

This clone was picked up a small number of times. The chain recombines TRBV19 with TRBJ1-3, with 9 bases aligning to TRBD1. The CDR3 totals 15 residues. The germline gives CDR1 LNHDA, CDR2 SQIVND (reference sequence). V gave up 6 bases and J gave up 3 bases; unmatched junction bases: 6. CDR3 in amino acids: CASRTGTGNGNTIYF. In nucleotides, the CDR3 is TGTGCCAGTAGGACCGGGACAGGGAATGGAAACACCATATATTTT. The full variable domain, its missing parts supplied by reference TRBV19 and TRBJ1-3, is DGGITQSPKYLFRKEGQNVTLSCEQNLNHDAMYWYRQDPGQGLRLIYYSQIVNDFQKGDIAEGYSVSREKKESFPLTVTSAQKNPTAFYLCASRTGTGNGNTIYFGEGSWLTVV.

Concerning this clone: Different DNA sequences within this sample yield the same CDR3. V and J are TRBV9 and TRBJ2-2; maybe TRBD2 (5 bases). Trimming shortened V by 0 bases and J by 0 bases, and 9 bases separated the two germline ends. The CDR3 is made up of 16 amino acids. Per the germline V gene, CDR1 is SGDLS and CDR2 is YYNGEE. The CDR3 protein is CASSVAGGSNTGELFF. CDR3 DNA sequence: TGTGCCAGCAGCGTAGCGGGCGGGTCGAACACCGGGGAGCTGTTTTTT.